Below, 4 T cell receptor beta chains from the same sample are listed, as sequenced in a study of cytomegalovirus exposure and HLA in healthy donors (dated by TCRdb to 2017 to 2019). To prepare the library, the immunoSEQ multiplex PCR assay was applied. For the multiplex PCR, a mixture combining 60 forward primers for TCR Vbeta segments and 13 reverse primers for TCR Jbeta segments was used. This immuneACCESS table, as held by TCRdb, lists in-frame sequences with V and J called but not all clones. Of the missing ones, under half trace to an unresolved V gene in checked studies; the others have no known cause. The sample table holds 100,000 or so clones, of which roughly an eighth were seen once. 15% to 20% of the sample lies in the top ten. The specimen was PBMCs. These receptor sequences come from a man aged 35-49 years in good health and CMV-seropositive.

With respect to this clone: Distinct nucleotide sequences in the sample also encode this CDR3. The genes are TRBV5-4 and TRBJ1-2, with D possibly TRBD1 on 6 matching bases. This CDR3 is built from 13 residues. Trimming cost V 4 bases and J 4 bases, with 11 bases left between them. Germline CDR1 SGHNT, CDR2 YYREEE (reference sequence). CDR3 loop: CASSPWGLYGYTF. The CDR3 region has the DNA TGTGCCAGCAGCCCGTGGGGGCTCTATGGCTACACCTTC.

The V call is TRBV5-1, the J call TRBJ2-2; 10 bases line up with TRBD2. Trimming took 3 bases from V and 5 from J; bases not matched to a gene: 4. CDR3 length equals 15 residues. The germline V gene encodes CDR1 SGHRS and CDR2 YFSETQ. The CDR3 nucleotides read TGCGCCAGCAGCTCCGGGACTAGCGTGACCGGGGAGCTGTTTTTT. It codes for CASSSGTSVTGELFF. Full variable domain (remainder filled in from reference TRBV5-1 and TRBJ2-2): KAGVTQTPRYLIKTRGQQVTLSCSPISGHRSVSWYQQTPGQGLQFLFEYFSETQRNKGNFPGRFSGRQFSNSRSEMNVSTLELGDSALYLCASSSGTSVTGELFFGEGSRLTVL.

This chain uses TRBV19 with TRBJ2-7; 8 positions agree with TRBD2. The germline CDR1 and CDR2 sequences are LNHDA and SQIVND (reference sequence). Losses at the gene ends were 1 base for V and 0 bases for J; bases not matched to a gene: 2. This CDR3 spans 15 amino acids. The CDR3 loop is CASSIGGGTSYEQYF. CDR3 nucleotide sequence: TGTGCCAGTAGTATAGGCGGGGGGACCTCCTACGAGCAGTACTTC. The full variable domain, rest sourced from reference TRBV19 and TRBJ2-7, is DGGITQSPKYLFRKEGQNVTLSCEQNLNHDAMYWYRQDPGQGLRLIYYSQIVNDFQKGDIAEGYSVSREKKESFPLTVTSAQKNPTAFYLCASSIGGGTSYEQYFGPGTRLTVT.

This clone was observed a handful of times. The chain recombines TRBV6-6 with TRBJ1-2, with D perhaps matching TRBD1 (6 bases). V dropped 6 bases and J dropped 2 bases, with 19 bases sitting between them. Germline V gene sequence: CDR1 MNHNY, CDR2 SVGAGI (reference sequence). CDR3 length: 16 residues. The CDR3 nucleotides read TGTGCCAGCAGACACGCCGACGGGGGGGCAAACTATGGCTACACCTTC. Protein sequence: CASRHADGGANYGYTF.